The TCR beta chain under discussion was sequenced for a study of vaccination and CD4 T cells after COVID-19. With the Oncomine TCR Beta short-read assay, DNA from cultured CD4+ T cells was sequenced. MiXCR, applied by TCRdb to the PCR reads, yields one record per CDR3 protein. This sample carries about 19,000 distinct CDR3 sequences, 20% to 25% of them seen once, and the ten largest clones take roughly 7.5%. Study-wide results and limits: In convalescent patients, 304 of 307 vaccine-specific clones were mono-reactive for SARS-CoV-2 spike.

Treatment specified: roughly ten-day PBMC culture with coronavirus spike peptide pools or control peptides (ViraFEST assay). Antigen-specific T cells were expanded with peptide pools by ViraFEST, and TCRs were then sequenced. Cell culture was performed with two million PBMCs per well in the presence of about 9.1 IU/ml IL-2 and 10 ug/ml peptide pools. With regard to this clonotype: Its specificity is unknown.

This sequence was found in a human donor with COVID-19. The material sequenced was cultured CD4+ T cells from blood.

The chain's CDR3 is CASSRTESNYGYTF. CDR3 DNA: TGCGCCAGCAGCCGGACAGAATCTAACTATGGCTACACCTTC. The genes are TRBV5-1 and TRBJ1-2; possibly TRBD1 for D (6 bases). The CDR3 has 14 amino acids. Germline V gene lookup returns CDR1 SGHRS and CDR2 YFSETQ. V was trimmed by 4 bases and J by 0 bases, leaving 10 bases between them.